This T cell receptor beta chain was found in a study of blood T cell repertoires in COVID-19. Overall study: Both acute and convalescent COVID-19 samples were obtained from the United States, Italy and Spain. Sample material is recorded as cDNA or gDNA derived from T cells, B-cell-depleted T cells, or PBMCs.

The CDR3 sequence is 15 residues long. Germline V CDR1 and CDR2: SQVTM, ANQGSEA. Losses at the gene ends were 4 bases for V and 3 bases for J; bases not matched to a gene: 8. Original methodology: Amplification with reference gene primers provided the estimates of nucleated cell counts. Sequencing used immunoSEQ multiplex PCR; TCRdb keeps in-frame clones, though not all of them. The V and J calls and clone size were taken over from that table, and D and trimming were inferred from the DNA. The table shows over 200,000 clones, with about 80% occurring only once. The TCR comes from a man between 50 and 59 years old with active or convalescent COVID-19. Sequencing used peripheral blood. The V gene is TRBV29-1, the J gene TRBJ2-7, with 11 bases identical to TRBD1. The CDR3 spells CSVAGQGAVGYEQYF. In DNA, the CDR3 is TGCAGCGTTGCCGGACAGGGGGCAGTTGGCTACGAGCAGTACTTC.